Following are 26 T cell receptor beta chains from one sample sequenced in a study of T cell changes during pregnancy in multiple sclerosis. The data were produced by immunoSEQ multiplex PCR, yet TCRdb's version contains in-frame clones alone and is incomplete. Here the sample spans roughly 64,000 clones, approximately 91% being singletons. The sample was peripheral blood, taken in the second trimester of pregnancy. Receptors originate from a female donor with multiple sclerosis, enrolled in a pregnancy study.

The genes are TRBV4-1 and TRBJ1-2, with unresolved D. This CDR3 contains 17 residues. Germline loops: CDR1 MGHRA, CDR2 YSYEKL. With 2 bases removed from V and 0 bases from J, the gap between germline ends came to 16 bases. In DNA, the CDR3 is TGCGCCAGCAGCCAAACCCTAGGGAGGGCTTCTAACTATGGCTACACCTTC. This codes for CASSQTLGRASNYGYTF.

This chain links TRBV15 with TRBJ1-3; perhaps TRBD1 as D (6 bases). This CDR3 comprises 14 residues. The germline V and J ends were trimmed by 2 bases and 2 bases, with 7 bases remaining between them. Germline values: CDR1 LNHNV, CDR2 YYDKDF (reference sequence). DNA of the CDR3: TGTGCCACCAGCAGAAACAGGGCTGGAAACACCATATATTTT. It specifies CATSRNRAGNTIYF.

The rearrangement uses TRBV7-9 and TRBJ1-4; 9 nucleotides line up with TRBD1. The CDR3 is 15 residues long. V was clipped by 5 bases and J by 8 bases; unmatched bases: 9. CDR1 and CDR2 from the germline V gene are SEHNR and FQNEAQ (reference sequence). The CDR3 sequence: CASSPDRGISEKLFF. The DNA for the CDR3 is TGTGCCAGCAGCCCCGACAGGGGGATAAGCGAAAAACTGTTTTTT.

The chain couples TRBV12-5 to TRBJ2-1, with D maybe TRBD2 (7 bases). Germline loops: CDR1 LGHNT, CDR2 FRNRAP. The V and J ends lost 0 bases and 7 bases respectively, with 22 bases between them. The CDR3 spans 18 residues. The CDR3 here is CASGLVLDGAGAENEQFF. CDR3 sequence (DNA): TGTGCTAGTGGTTTGGTACTTGATGGGGCGGGGGCCGAAAATGAGCAGTTCTTC.

The genes are TRBV6-5 and TRBJ1-6, with D unresolved. The CDR3 sequence is 14 residues long. Trimming removed 0 bases at V and 5 bases at J, with 5 bases between. Germline V gene lookup returns CDR1 MNHEY and CDR2 SVGAGI. In nucleotides, the CDR3 is TGTGCCAGCAGTTACTCGTTCAATAATTCACCCCTCCACTTT. Protein: CASSYSFNNSPLHF.

The chain links TRBV4-3 to TRBJ2-1; weak D call: TRBD2 (6 bases). Germline V gene lookup returns CDR1 LGHNA and CDR2 YSLEER. Deletions cut 4 bases from V and 6 bases from J, with 13 bases between. The CDR3 extends over 14 amino acids. In DNA, the CDR3 is TGCGCCAGCAGCCCTCCCGGACTACCCAATGAGCAGTTCTTC. Translating it yields CASSPPGLPNEQFF.

The chain is built from TRBV7-4 and TRBJ1-1, with D perhaps TRBD1 (5 bases). V was clipped by 2 bases and J by 1 base, with 14 bases between them. There are 16 residues in the CDR3. Germline V gene lookup returns CDR1 SGHVT and CDR2 SQSDAQ. CDR3 sequence reads: CASSLRYRGTNTEAFF. CDR3 bases: TGTGCCAGCAGCTTACGGTATCGGGGGACGAACACTGAAGCTTTCTTT.

The CDR3 nucleotides read TGTGCCAGCAGAGACGGGATCATGAACACTGAAGCTTTCTTT. Translated, it gives CASRDGIMNTEAFF. The chain links TRBV2 to TRBJ1-1; the D is unclear. Germline lookup yields CDR1 SNHLY and CDR2 FYNNEI. The germline V and J ends were trimmed by 6 bases and 0 bases, with 11 bases remaining between them. This CDR3 region has 14 residues. Variable domain in full (rest from reference TRBV2 and TRBJ1-1): EPEVTQTPSHQVTQMGQEVILRCVPISNHLYFYWYRQILGQKVEFLVSFYNNEISEKSEIFDDQFSVERPDGSNFTLKIRSTKLEDSAMYFCASRDGIMNTEAFFGQGTRLTVV.

The chain recombines TRBV2 with TRBJ2-7; 9 positions match TRBD1. The length of the CDR3 is 14 residues. Germline assignment: CDR1 SNHLY and CDR2 FYNNEI. J gave up 3 bases and V 5 bases, and 5 bases lay outside the gene matches. CDR3 sequence: CASSRGTGNYEQYF. CDR3 bases: TGTGCCAGCAGTCGTGGGACAGGGAACTACGAGCAGTACTTC. Looking up the rest from reference TRBV2 and TRBJ2-7 gives the full variable domain: EPEVTQTPSHQVTQMGQEVILRCVPISNHLYFYWYRQILGQKVEFLVSFYNNEISEKSEIFDDQFSVERPDGSNFTLKIRSTKLEDSAMYFCASSRGTGNYEQYFGPGTRLTVT.

This chain links TRBV28 with TRBJ2-6, with D perhaps matching TRBD1 (6 bases). Trimming shortened V by 7 bases and J by 2 bases, and 15 bases separated the two germline ends. The V gene's germline CDR1 is MDHEN and CDR2 SYDVKM. This CDR3 has 16 amino acids. For the CDR3, the DNA is TGTGCCAGCACTCTCTTAAAGGGGGCTGGGGCCAACGTCCTGACTTTC. Translated: CASTLLKGAGANVLTF.

The genes are TRBV10-3 and TRBJ2-2, with no clear D. Germline V gives CDR1 ENHRY, CDR2 SYGVKD. This CDR3 region has 16 residues. The germline V and J ends were trimmed by 3 bases and 5 bases, with 16 bases remaining between them. DNA of the CDR3: TGTGCCATCAGTGATTGGGCCAGATTAAGGACCGGGGAGCTGTTTTTT. Its protein is CAISDWARLRTGELFF.

This chain connects TRBV2 to TRBJ2-3; TRBD2 aligns across 16 bases. The CDR3 is 17 amino acids. In germline, CDR1 is SNHLY, CDR2 FYNNEI. V was pared by 6 bases and J by 3 bases, with 6 bases of the junction left unmatched. CDR3 DNA sequence: TGTGCCAGCAGCCCGGGACTAGCGGGGGGGCCTACAGATACGCAGTATTTT. Protein sequence: CASSPGLAGGPTDTQYF.

The rearrangement joins TRBV4-3 to TRBJ2-3, with unresolved D. Germline values: CDR1 LGHNA, CDR2 YSLEER. V was trimmed by 0 bases and J by 6 bases, leaving 7 bases between them. This CDR3 comprises 13 residues. The CDR3 DNA is TGCGCCAGCAGCCAAGATATCGGGGATACGCAGTATTTT. This codes for CASSQDIGDTQYF.

This sequence joins TRBV7-9 and TRBJ1-5; possibly TRBD1 for D (5 bases). Germline loops: CDR1 SEHNR, CDR2 FQNEAQ (reference sequence). The V end was cut by 1 base, the J end by 0 bases, with 13 bases between. The CDR3 has 17 residues. CDR3 nucleotide sequence: TGTGCCAGCAGCTTAGGGGTGGGGCAAGATAGCAATCAGCCCCAGCATTTT. Amino acid sequence: CASSLGVGQDSNQPQHF.

The CDR3 here is CASSQDSPADTQYF. The CDR3 DNA reads TGCGCCAGCAGCCAAGATAGCCCCGCAGATACGCAGTATTTT. V usage is TRBV4-1 and J usage is TRBJ2-3; D unclear. V lost 0 bases, J lost 4 bases, and 8 bases lay in between. CDR3 length: 14 amino acids. The germline V gene has CDR1 MGHRA and CDR2 YSYEKL.

The V call is TRBV7-3, the J call TRBJ2-1; 10 nucleotides align to TRBD2. The CDR3 covers 14 residues. Germline CDR1 and CDR2: SGHTA and FQGTGA. V gave up 5 bases and J gave up 10 bases; unmatched junction bases: 8. This CDR3 is CASSLYSGGEEQFF. The CDR3 DNA reads TGTGCCAGCAGCCTTTACAGCGGGGGGGAAGAGCAGTTCTTC. Looking up the rest from reference TRBV7-3 and TRBJ2-1 gives the full variable domain: GAGVSQTPSNKVTEKGKYVELRCDPISGHTALYWYRQSLGQGPEFLIYFQGTGAADDSGLPNDRFFAVRPEGSVSTLKIQRTERGDSAVYLCASSLYSGGEEQFFGPGTRLTVL.

The J gene is TRBJ1-4, the V gene TRBV28; D remains unclear. The CDR3 loop spans 14 amino acids. Germline V CDR1 and CDR2: MDHEN, SYDVKM. The ends were cut back, 4 bases at V and 8 bases at J, with 14 bases in the middle. CDR3 sequence (DNA): TGTGCCAGCAGTTCGCCCCTACCCCGGGAAAAACTGTTTTTT. Residues: CASSSPLPREKLFF. The full variable domain, its missing parts supplied by reference TRBV28 and TRBJ1-4, is DVKVTQSSRYLVKRTGEKVFLECVQDMDHENMFWYRQDPGLGLRLIYFSYDVKMKEKGDIPEGYSVSREKKERFSLILESASTNQTSMYLCASSSPLPREKLFFGSGTQLSVL.

This clone is a singleton in its sample. CDR3 nucleotide sequence: TGCAGCGTTTCTAAGTCTAGCTCCTACAATGAGCAGTTCTTC. Its translation: CSVSKSSSYNEQFF. The V and J genes are TRBV29-1 and TRBJ2-1, with D hard to call. Germline loops: CDR1 SQVTM, CDR2 ANQGSEA. V shed 5 bases and J shed 0 bases, with 11 bases lying between them. The CDR3 length is 14 residues.

The CDR3 sequence is CASSWGLAPGNEQFF. The CDR3 DNA sequence: TGCGCCAGCAGCTGGGGACTAGCGCCCGGGAATGAGCAGTTCTTC. The chain employs TRBV5-1 and TRBJ2-1, with 10 bases matching TRBD2. This CDR3 comprises 15 residues. V shed 3 bases, J shed 7 bases, and the junction held 7 bases outside the gene matches. From germline, CDR1 is SGHRS and CDR2 YFSETQ. Based on the CDR3 plus reference TRBV5-1 and TRBJ2-1, the full variable domain is KAGVTQTPRYLIKTRGQQVTLSCSPISGHRSVSWYQQTPGQGLQFLFEYFSETQRNKGNFPGRFSGRQFSNSRSEMNVSTLELGDSALYLCASSWGLAPGNEQFFGPGTRLTVL.

This clone is deemed medium-sized. J is TRBJ1-2 and V is TRBV6-6; TRBD1 matches 7 bases. The J segment lost 2 bases and the V segment lost 0 bases, leaving 3 bases of the junction unmatched. Germline CDR1 MNHNY, CDR2 SVGAGI (reference sequence). This CDR3 has 15 residues. The CDR3 DNA is TGTGCCAGCAGTTACTCTGAGACAGGGAACTATGGCTACACCTTC. This translates into CASSYSETGNYGYTF.

The rearrangement uses TRBV6-5 and TRBJ1-6, with 8 nucleotides matching TRBD1. The CDR3 length is 15 residues. The V gene end was trimmed by 6 bases and the J gene end by 1 base; junction bases not matched to a gene: 2. The germline V gene encodes CDR1 MNHEY and CDR2 SVGAGI. The CDR3 sequence: CASRRTGSYNSPLHF. The CDR3 DNA reads as TGTGCCAGCAGGAGGACAGGGTCCTATAATTCACCCCTCCACTTT.

This chain uses TRBV29-1 with TRBJ1-2; D perhaps matches TRBD1 (5 bases). V was shortened by 5 bases and J by 4 bases, with 14 bases between the two germline ends. This CDR3 region has 13 residues. Per the germline V gene, CDR1 is SQVTM and CDR2 is ANQGSEA. CDR3 bases: TGCAGCGTTTACAATCAGGGAATCTATGGCTACACCTTC. Translated, it gives CSVYNQGIYGYTF.

The rearrangement uses TRBV4-3 and TRBJ1-1; weak D call: TRBD1 (6 bases). V lost 6 bases to trimming and J lost 5 bases, with 16 bases between them. Per germline, CDR1 LGHNA and CDR2 YSLEER. The CDR3 sequence is 14 residues long. Written as DNA, the CDR3 is TGCGCCAGCAGTCGAGACAGCCAGGGGACTGAAGCTTTCTTT. As protein: CASSRDSQGTEAFF.

V usage is TRBV9 and J usage is TRBJ1-2, with a possible D match to TRBD1 (5 bases). Germline lookup yields CDR1 SGDLS and CDR2 YYNGEE. Trimming took 0 bases from V and 2 from J, leaving 5 bases between them. This CDR3 region has 13 residues. CDR3 coding DNA: TGTGCCAGCAGCGTAGACAGGAACTATGGCTACACCTTC. Protein product: CASSVDRNYGYTF.

V usage is TRBV5-1 and J usage is TRBJ2-2, with a possible D match to TRBD1 (6 bases). The CDR3 covers 16 residues. The V gene's germline CDR1 is SGHRS and CDR2 YFSETQ. V was clipped by 6 bases and J by 1 base, with 16 bases between them. The CDR3 spells CASNLKPDRNTGELFF. CDR3 DNA sequence: TGCGCCAGCAATTTAAAGCCGGACAGGAACACCGGGGAGCTGTTTTTT.

The genes are TRBV2 and TRBJ1-2; 9 positions agree with TRBD1. V lost 8 bases, J lost 3 bases, and 7 bases stayed unmatched. The CDR3 totals 14 residues. Germline V gives CDR1 SNHLY, CDR2 FYNNEI. The CDR3 nucleotides are TGTGCCAGCCTCCGGGACAGGGACGACTATGGCTACACCTTC. Protein sequence: CASLRDRDDYGYTF.